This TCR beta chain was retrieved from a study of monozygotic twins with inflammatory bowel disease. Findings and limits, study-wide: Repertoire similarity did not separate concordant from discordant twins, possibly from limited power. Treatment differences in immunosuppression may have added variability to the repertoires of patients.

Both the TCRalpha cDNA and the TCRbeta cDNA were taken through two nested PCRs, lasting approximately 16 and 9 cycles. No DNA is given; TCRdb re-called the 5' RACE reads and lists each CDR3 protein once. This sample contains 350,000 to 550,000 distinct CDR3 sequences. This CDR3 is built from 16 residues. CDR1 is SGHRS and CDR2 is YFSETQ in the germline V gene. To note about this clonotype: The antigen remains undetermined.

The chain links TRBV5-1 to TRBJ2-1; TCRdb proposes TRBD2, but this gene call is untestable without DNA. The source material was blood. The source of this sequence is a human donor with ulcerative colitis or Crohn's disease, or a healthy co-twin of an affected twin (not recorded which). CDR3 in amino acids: CASNPRPGLARNEQFF.